Reported below is one T cell receptor beta chain. Its antigen remains unidentified. An Oncomine TCR Beta short-read assay was used to sequence the DNA from cultured CD4+ T cells. Each CDR3 protein gets one entry after TCRdb re-called the PCR reads with MiXCR. The sample contains about 18,000 distinct CDR3 sequences, about 56% of which appear only once. This specimen belongs to a study of vaccination and CD4 T cells after COVID-19. Study information: Cellular stimulation was performed using overlapping spike peptides derived from SARS-CoV-2, HCoV-NL63, HCoV-OC43 and HCoV-229E.

Study-wide points: Median SARS-CoV-2-reactive clonotypes rose from roughly 19 to 38, not significantly. Convalescent patients had 304 of 307 vaccine-specific clones showing spike mono-reactivity.

Germline V gene lookup returns CDR1 LGHNA and CDR2 YSLEER. J gave up 4 bases and V 0 bases, and 9 bases lay outside the gene matches. This CDR3 region has 17 residues. Treatment noted: 10-day PBMC culture with coronavirus spike peptide pools or control peptides (ViraFEST assay). Specimen: CD4+ T cells from blood, cultured in vitro, collected before SARS-CoV-2 vaccination. The TCR originated in a human donor who had recovered from COVID-19. The chain is built from TRBV4-3 and TRBJ2-3, with 8 bases aligning to TRBD2. The CDR3: CASSQEAGLAGPDTQYF. The CDR3 bases are TGCGCCAGCAGCCAAGAGGCAGGGCTAGCGGGTCCAGATACGCAGTATTTT.